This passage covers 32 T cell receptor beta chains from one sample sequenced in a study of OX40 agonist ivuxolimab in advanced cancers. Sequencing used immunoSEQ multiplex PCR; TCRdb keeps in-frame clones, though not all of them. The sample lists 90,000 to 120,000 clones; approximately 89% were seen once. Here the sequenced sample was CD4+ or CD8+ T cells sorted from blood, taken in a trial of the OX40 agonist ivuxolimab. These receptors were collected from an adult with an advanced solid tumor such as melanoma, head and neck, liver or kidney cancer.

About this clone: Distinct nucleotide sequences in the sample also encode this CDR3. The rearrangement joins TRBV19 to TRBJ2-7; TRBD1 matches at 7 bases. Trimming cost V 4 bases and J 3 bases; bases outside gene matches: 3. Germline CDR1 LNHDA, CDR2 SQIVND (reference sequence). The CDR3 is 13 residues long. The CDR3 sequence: CASSRQGSYEQYF. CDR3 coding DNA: TGTGCCAGTAGTAGACAGGGTAGCTACGAGCAGTACTTC.

CDR3 in DNA: TGTGCCAGCAGCTCCGGGACAGGTGGAAACACCATATATTTT. It specifies CASSSGTGGNTIYF. This rearrangement joins TRBV11-1 to TRBJ1-3; 8 nucleotides match TRBD1. With V trimmed by 4 bases and J by 3 bases, 2 bases remained unmatched. Per the germline V gene, CDR1 is SGHAT and CDR2 is FQDESV (reference sequence). The CDR3 spans 14 residues.

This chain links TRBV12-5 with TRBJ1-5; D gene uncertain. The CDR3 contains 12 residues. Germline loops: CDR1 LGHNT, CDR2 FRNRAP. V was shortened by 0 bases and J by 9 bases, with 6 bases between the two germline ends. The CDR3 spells CASGLVPGPQHF. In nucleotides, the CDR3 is TGTGCTAGTGGTTTGGTACCCGGGCCCCAGCATTTT.

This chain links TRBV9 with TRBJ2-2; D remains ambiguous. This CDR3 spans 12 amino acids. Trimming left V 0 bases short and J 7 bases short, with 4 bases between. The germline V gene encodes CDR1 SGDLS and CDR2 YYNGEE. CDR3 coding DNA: TGTGCCAGCAGCGTAGGAGTCGGGGAGCTGTTTTTT. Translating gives CASSVGVGELFF. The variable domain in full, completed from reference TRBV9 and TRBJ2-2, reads DSGVTQTPKHLITATGQRVTLRCSPRSGDLSVYWYQQSLDQGLQFLIQYYNGEERAKGNILERFSAQQFPDLHSELNLSSLELGDSALYFCASSVGVGELFFGEGSRLTVL.

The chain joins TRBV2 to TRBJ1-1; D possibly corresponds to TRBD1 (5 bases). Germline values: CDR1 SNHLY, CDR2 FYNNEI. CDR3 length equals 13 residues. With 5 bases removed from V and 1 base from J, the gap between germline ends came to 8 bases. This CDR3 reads CASSQDRNTEAFF. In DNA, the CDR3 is TGTGCCAGCAGTCAAGACAGGAACACTGAAGCTTTCTTT. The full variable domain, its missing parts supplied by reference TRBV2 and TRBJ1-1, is EPEVTQTPSHQVTQMGQEVILRCVPISNHLYFYWYRQILGQKVEFLVSFYNNEISEKSEIFDDQFSVERPDGSNFTLKIRSTKLEDSAMYFCASSQDRNTEAFFGQGTRLTVV.

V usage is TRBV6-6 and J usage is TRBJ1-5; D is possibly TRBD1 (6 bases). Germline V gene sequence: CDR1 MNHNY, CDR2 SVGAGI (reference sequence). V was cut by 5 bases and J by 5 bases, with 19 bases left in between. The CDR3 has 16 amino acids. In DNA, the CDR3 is TGTGCCAGCAGTAGGCTTTTACAGGGAGGGTATCAGCCCCAGCATTTT. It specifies CASSRLLQGGYQPQHF.

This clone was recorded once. The CDR3 DNA reads TGTGCCAGCAGCTCACCCGGGGGGAACACTGAAGCTTTCTTT. As protein: CASSSPGGNTEAFF. The chain is built from TRBV5-6 and TRBJ1-1; D may be TRBD1 (5 bases). The CDR3 runs to 14 residues. Trimming left V 3 bases short and J 1 base short, with 10 bases between. Germline CDR1 reads SGHDT; CDR2 reads YYEEEE.

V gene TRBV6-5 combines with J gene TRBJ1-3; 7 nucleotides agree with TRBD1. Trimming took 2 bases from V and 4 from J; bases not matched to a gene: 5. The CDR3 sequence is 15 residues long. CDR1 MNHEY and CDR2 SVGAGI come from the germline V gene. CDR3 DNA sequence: TGTGCCAGCAGTTACCAGGGACAGCCAGGAAACACCATATATTTT. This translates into CASSYQGQPGNTIYF.

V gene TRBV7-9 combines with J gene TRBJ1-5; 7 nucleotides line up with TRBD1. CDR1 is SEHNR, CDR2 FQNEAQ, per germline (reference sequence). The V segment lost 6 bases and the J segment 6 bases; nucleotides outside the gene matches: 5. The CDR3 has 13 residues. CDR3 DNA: TGTGCCAGCAGTACGACAGGGAGTCAGCCCCAGCATTTT. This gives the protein CASSTTGSQPQHF.

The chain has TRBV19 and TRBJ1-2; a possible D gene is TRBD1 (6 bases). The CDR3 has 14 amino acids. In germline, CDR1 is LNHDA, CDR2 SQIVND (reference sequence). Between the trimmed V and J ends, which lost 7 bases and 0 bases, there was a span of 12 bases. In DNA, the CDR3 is TGTGCCAGTAACCCCCGGGGGCCTAACTATGGCTACACCTTC. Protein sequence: CASNPRGPNYGYTF.

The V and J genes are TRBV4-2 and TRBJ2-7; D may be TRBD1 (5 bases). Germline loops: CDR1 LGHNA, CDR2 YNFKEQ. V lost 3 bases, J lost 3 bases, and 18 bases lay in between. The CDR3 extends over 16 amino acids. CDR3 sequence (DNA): TGTGCCAGCAGCCAGTCGACAGATCCCCTCTTCTACGAGCAGTACTTC. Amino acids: CASSQSTDPLFYEQYF.

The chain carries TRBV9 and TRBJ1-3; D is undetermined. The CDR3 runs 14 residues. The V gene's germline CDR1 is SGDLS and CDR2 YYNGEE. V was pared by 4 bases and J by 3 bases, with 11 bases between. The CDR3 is CASSPQRDGNTIYF. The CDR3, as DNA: TGTGCCAGCAGCCCCCAAAGGGATGGAAACACCATATATTTT.

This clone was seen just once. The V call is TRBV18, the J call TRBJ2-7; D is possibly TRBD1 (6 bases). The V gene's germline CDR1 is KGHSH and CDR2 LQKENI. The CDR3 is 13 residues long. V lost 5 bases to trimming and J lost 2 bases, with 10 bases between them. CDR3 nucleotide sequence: TGTGCCAGCTCAGAGACAGGTCCCTACGAGCAGTACTTC. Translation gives CASSETGPYEQYF.

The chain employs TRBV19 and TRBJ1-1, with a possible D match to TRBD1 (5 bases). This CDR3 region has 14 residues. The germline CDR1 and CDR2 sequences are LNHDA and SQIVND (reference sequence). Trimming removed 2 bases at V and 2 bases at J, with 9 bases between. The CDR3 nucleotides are TGTGCCAGTAGTATACAGGGTATAAACACTGAAGCTTTCTTT. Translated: CASSIQGINTEAFF.

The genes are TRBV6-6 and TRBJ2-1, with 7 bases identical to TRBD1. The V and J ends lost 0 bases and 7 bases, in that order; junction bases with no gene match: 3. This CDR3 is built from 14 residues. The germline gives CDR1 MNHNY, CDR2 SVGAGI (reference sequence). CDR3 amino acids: CASSYSNRGNEQFF. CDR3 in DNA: TGTGCCAGCAGTTACTCGAACAGGGGAAATGAGCAGTTCTTC.

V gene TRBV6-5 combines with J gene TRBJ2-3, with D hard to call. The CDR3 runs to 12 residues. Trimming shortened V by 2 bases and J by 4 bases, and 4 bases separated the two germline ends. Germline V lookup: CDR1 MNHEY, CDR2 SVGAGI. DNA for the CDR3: TGTGCCAGCAGTTACGGTCCAGATACGCAGTATTTT. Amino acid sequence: CASSYGPDTQYF.

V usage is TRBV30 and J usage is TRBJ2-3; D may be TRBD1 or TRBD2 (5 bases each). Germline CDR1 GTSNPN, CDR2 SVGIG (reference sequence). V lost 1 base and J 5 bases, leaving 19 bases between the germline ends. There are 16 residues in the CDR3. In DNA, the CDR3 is TGTGCCTGGAGTGCAGGTCAGTCCGAGAGGGGAGATACGCAGTATTTT. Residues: CAWSAGQSERGDTQYF.

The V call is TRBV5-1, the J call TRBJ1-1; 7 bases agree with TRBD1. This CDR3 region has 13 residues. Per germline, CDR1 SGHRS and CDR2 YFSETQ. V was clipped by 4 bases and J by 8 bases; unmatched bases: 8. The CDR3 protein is CASSREGTEEAFF. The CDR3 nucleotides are TGCGCCAGCAGCCGGGAAGGGACAGAAGAAGCTTTCTTT.

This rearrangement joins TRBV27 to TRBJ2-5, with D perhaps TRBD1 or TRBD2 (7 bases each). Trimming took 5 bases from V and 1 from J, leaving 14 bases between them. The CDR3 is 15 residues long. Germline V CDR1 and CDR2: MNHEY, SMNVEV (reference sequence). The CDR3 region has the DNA TGTGCCAGCAGTCAGGGGGGGCGCTTCCAAGAGACCCAGTACTTC. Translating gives CASSQGGRFQETQYF.

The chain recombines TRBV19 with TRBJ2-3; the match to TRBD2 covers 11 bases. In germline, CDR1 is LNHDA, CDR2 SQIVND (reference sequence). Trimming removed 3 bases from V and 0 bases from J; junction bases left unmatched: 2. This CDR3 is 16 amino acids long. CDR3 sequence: CASSILAGGSTDTQYF. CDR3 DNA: TGTGCCAGTAGTATTCTAGCGGGGGGAAGCACAGATACGCAGTATTTT.

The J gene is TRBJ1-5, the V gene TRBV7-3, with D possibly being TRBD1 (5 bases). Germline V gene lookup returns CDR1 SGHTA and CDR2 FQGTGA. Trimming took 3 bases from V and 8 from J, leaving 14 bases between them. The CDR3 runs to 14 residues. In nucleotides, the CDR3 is TGTGCCAGCAGCTTGGGCAGGGTGAGGGAGCCCCAGCATTTT. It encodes CASSLGRVREPQHF.

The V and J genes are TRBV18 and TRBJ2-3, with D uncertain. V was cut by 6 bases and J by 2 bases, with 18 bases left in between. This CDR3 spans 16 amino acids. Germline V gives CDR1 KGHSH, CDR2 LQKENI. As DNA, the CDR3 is TGTGCCAGCTCCCGTACTCGGCAGGCGCCCACAGATACGCAGTATTTT. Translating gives CASSRTRQAPTDTQYF.

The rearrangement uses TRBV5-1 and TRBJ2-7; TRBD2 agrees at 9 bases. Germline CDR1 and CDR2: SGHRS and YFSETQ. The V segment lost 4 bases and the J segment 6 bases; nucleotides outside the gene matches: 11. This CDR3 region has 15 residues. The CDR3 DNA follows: TGCGCCAGCAGCAACCCTAGCGGGGATTACGCCGAGCAGTACTTC. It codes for CASSNPSGDYAEQYF.

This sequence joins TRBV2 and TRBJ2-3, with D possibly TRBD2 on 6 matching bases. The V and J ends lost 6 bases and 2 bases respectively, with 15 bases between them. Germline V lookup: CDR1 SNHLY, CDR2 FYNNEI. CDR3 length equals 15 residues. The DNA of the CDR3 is TGTGCCAGCAGAACCGGGACTTTTATCACAGATACGCAGTATTTT. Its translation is CASRTGTFITDTQYF.

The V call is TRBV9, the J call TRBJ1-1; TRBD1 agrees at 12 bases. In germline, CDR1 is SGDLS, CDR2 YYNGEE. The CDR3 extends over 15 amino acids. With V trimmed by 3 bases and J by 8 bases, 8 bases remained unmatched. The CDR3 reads CASSASWDRGQEAFF. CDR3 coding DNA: TGTGCCAGCAGCGCTTCGTGGGACAGGGGGCAAGAAGCTTTCTTT.

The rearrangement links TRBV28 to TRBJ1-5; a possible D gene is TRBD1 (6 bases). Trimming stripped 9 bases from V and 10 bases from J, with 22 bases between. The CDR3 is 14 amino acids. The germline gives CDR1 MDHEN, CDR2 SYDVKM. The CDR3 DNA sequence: TGTGCCAGTGGAAGGACAGAGGGCCATAAACCCCAGCATTTT. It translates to CASGRTEGHKPQHF. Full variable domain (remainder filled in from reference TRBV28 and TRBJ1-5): DVKVTQSSRYLVKRTGEKVFLECVQDMDHENMFWYRQDPGLGLRLIYFSYDVKMKEKGDIPEGYSVSREKKERFSLILESASTNQTSMYLCASGRTEGHKPQHFGDGTRLSIL.

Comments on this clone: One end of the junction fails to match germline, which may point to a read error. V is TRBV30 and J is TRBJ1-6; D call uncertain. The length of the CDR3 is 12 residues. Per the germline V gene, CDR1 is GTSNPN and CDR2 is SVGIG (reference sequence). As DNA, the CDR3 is TGTGCCTGTGCGGGCCTAGCTTCACCTCTCCACTTT. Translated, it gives CACAGLASPLHF.

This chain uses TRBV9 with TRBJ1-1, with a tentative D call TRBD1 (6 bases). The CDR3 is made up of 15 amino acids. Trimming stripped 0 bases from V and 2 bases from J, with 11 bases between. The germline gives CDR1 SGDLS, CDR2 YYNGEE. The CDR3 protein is CASSVVDRRNTEAFF. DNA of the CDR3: TGTGCCAGCAGCGTAGTAGACAGGCGAAACACTGAAGCTTTCTTT.

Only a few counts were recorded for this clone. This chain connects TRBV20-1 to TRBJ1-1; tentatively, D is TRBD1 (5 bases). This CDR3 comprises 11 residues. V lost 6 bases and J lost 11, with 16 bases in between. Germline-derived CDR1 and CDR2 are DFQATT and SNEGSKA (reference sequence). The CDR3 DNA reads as TGCAGTGCCAATCTGGGACCGGGCGCTTTCTTT. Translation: CSANLGPGAFF.

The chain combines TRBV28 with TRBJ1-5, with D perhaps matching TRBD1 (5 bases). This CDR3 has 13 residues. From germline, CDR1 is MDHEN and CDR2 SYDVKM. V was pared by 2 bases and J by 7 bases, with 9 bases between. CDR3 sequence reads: CASSLVGGQPQHF. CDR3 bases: TGTGCCAGCAGTTTAGTGGGGGGGCAGCCCCAGCATTTT.

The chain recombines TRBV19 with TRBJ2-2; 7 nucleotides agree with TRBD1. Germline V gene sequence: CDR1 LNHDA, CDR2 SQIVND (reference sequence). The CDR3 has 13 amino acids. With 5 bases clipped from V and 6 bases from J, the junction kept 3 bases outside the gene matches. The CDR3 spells CASSPQGAGELFF. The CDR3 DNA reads TGTGCCAGTAGTCCTCAGGGGGCCGGGGAGCTGTTTTTT.

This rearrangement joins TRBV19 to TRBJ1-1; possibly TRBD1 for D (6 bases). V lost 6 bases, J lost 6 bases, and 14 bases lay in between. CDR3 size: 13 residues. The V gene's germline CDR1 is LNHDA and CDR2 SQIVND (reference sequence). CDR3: CASRPQGLPEAFF. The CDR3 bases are TGTGCCAGTAGACCTCAGGGGCTCCCTGAAGCTTTCTTT. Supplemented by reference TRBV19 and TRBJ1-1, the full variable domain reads DGGITQSPKYLFRKEGQNVTLSCEQNLNHDAMYWYRQDPGQGLRLIYYSQIVNDFQKGDIAEGYSVSREKKESFPLTVTSAQKNPTAFYLCASRPQGLPEAFFGQGTRLTVV.